The 10 T cell receptor beta chains listed next were all sequenced from one sample in a study of T-cell memory formation after mild COVID-19. TCRdb re-derived calls from the 5' RACE reads in MiXCR, one entry per CDR3 protein. The sample carries 450,000 to 700,000 distinct CDR3 sequences, approximately 19% recorded once. The specimen was PBMCs or a T cell subset sorted from them (not recorded which). The source is an adult woman who had mild COVID-19 (a few samples of this study predate the infection). Cell type and time point are not known.

The genes are TRBV7-9 and TRBJ2-5; 10 bases agree with TRBD1. The germline CDR1 and CDR2 sequences are SEHNR and FQNEAQ (reference sequence). The CDR3 is made up of 15 amino acids. J was trimmed by 3 bases and V by 5 bases; bases with no gene match: 6. CDR3 loop: CASSPKGQGKETQYF. In nucleotides, the CDR3 is TGTGCCAGCAGCCCCAAGGGACAGGGGAAAGAGACCCAGTACTTC.

V gene TRBV20-1 combines with J gene TRBJ2-3; D uncertain. Trimming removed 5 bases at V and 7 bases at J, with 13 bases between. Germline V gene lookup returns CDR1 DFQATT and CDR2 SNEGSKA (reference sequence). The CDR3 is made up of 12 amino acids. Here the CDR3 DNA reads TGCAGTGCTCCCAGAGATGCGAATACGCAGTATTTT. Protein sequence: CSAPRDANTQYF.

This clonotype appeared a few times. This chain links TRBV4-1 with TRBJ1-1; D is unresolved. Deletions cut 0 bases from V and 0 bases from J, with 8 bases between. The CDR3 contains 15 residues. The germline V gene has CDR1 MGHRA and CDR2 YSYEKL. CDR3 DNA: TGCGCCAGCAGCCAAGAGGACCTGATGAACACTGAAGCTTTCTTT. Amino acid sequence: CASSQEDLMNTEAFF.

The chain uses TRBV9 and TRBJ2-5; 10 bases match TRBD2. There are 17 residues in the CDR3. In germline, CDR1 is SGDLS, CDR2 YYNGEE. Trimming removed 2 bases from V and 5 bases from J; junction bases left unmatched: 12. CDR3 in amino acids: CASSVSSGSLSWETQYF. The CDR3 DNA reads TGTGCCAGCAGCGTGTCTAGCGGGAGCCTTTCGTGGGAGACCCAGTACTTC.

The chain couples TRBV7-2 to TRBJ2-7; 9 nucleotides align to TRBD2. The germline CDR1 and CDR2 sequences are SGHTA and FQGNSA. V gave up 5 bases and J gave up 11 bases; unmatched junction bases: 10. This CDR3 region has 13 residues. As DNA, the CDR3 is TGTGCCAGCAGCCCCTATTCTAGCGGGAATGAGTACTTC. Amino acids: CASSPYSSGNEYF.

The chain is built from TRBV12-3 or TRBV12-4 and TRBJ1-1; D is unclear. This CDR3 comprises 14 residues. Between the trimmed V and J ends, which lost 2 bases and 4 bases, there was a span of 11 bases. The CDR3 is CASSLRTLGTEAFF. The CDR3 nucleotides are TGTGCCAGCAGTTTAAGGACCTTGGGCACTGAAGCTTTCTTT.

The chain joins TRBV7-2 to TRBJ1-2; D perhaps matches TRBD1 (5 bases). Trimming cost V 6 bases and J 8 bases, with 10 bases left between them. From germline, CDR1 is SGHTA and CDR2 FQGNSA. This CDR3 is built from 11 residues. In DNA, the CDR3 is TGTGCCAGCAGGTCTAGGGGAGGCTACACCTTC. This encodes CASRSRGGYTF.

This rearrangement joins TRBV4-1 to TRBJ2-5; perhaps TRBD1 as D (6 bases). The germline V gene has CDR1 MGHRA and CDR2 YSYEKL. Trimming cost V 1 base and J 2 bases, with 14 bases left between them. The CDR3 has 16 amino acids. The CDR3 loop is CASSQVITGRQETQYF. For the CDR3, the DNA is TGCGCCAGCAGCCAAGTAATCACAGGGAGACAAGAGACCCAGTACTTC.

This clonotype appeared a few times. The chain is built from TRBV6-5 and TRBJ1-2, with D perhaps matching TRBD1 (5 bases). CDR1 is MNHEY, CDR2 SVGAGI, per germline. The V end lost 5 bases, the J end lost 8 bases, and 9 bases lay between the germline ends. The CDR3 is 11 amino acids. In DNA form, the CDR3 reads TGTGCCAGCAGTGGGGGTCCCGGCTACACCTTC. Translation gives CASSGGPGYTF.

This clonotype was counted a few times. The chain employs TRBV6-5 and TRBJ1-1, with TRBD1 matching 7 bases. Germline loops: CDR1 MNHEY, CDR2 SVGAGI. V trimming: 1 base; J trimming: 6 bases; junction bases outside the gene matches: 5. The CDR3 length is 14 residues. CDR3 sequence: CASSYYDRAAEAFF. CDR3 DNA: TGTGCCAGCAGTTACTACGACAGGGCGGCTGAAGCTTTCTTT.